The 25 T cell receptor beta chains below were found in one sample sequenced in a study of T cells in women clearing cervical HPV infection. The repertoire was sequenced with immunoSEQ multiplex PCR; TCRdb's copy has only in-frame clones and lacks some. Found here are under 35,000 clones; the top ten clones hold approximately 6.3%. Sequenced sample: blood buffy coat. The receptors here all came from a woman aged 18-70 years with a cervical HPV16 infection that either progressed to CIN3+ or cleared (not recorded which).

With regard to this clone: The sequenced fragment ends 3 residues before the CDR3 boundary, so the rest is inferred from the germline J gene. V is TRBV19 and J is TRBJ2-1, with D maybe TRBD1 (7 bases). V lost 6 bases and J lost 5, with 14 bases in between. CDR1 is LNHDA, CDR2 SQIVND, per germline (reference sequence). The CDR3 totals 14 residues. The CDR3 is CASRPTGRNNEQFF. CDR3 DNA (partial): TGTGCCAGTAGACCGACAGGGAGGAACAATGAG.

Concerning this clone itself: With the read ending 3 residues before the CDR3 end, the germline J gene is used to fill in that end. The gene calls are TRBV20-1 and TRBJ2-1; TRBD2 agrees at 7 bases. This CDR3 contains 13 residues. The J segment lost 5 bases and the V segment lost 1 base, leaving 2 bases of the junction unmatched. Germline lookup yields CDR1 DFQATT and CDR2 SNEGSKA (reference sequence). Partial CDR3 DNA: TGCAGTGCTAGAGGCAGCGGGGACAATGAG. Its protein product is CSARGSGDNE. The whole CDR3 is CSARGSGDNEQFF.

Of note for this clone: The CDR3 goes on 3 residues after the read ends, and that part is filled in from the germline J gene. The chain is built from TRBV5-4 and TRBJ1-5; possible D gene TRBD1, 5 bases. CDR1 and CDR2 from the germline V gene are SGHNT and YYREEE (reference sequence). Trimming pared 4 bases from V and 5 bases from J, leaving 13 bases between. This CDR3 is built from 14 residues. The CDR3 protein is CASSAGGGDQPQHF. The CDR3 DNA, read in part, is TGTGCCAGCAGCGCGGGTGGGGGGGATCAGCCC.

Regarding this clone: Read coverage stops 3 residues before the CDR3 terminus; the germline J gene supplies the remainder. V and J are TRBV20-1 and TRBJ2-7; D remains unclear. The CDR3 contains 12 residues. From germline, CDR1 is DFQATT and CDR2 SNEGSKA (reference sequence). Trimming took off 5 bases at V and 0 bases at J, with 8 bases between the two ends. Incomplete CDR3 DNA: TGCAGTGCTCCGCTAAACTCCTACGAG. As protein: CSAPLNSYE. The complete CDR3 sequence is CSAPLNSYEQYF.

CDR3 in amino acids: CASSLGDTKNIQYF. The CDR3 DNA, read in part, is TGCGCCAGCAGCTTGGGGGACACCAAAAACATT. The V and J genes are TRBV5-1 and TRBJ2-4; D might be TRBD1 (6 bases). The read finishes 3 residues shy of the CDR3 end, and the germline J gene is used to complete it. Germline V CDR1 and CDR2: SGHRS, YFSETQ. The CDR3 spans 14 residues. V gave up 0 bases and J gave up 2 bases, with 6 bases separating them. The whole variable domain, filled in from reference TRBV5-1 and TRBJ2-4, reads KAGVTQTPRYLIKTRGQQVTLSCSPISGHRSVSWYQQTPGQGLQFLFEYFSETQRNKGNFPGRFSGRQFSNSRSEMNVSTLELGDSALYLCASSLGDTKNIQYFGAGTRLSVL.

With regard to this clone: The read falls 3 residues short of the CDR3 end, and the missing part is taken from the germline J gene. The chain employs TRBV20-1 and TRBJ1-1; 8 bases agree with TRBD1. Germline CDR1 DFQATT, CDR2 SNEGSKA (reference sequence). With 1 base clipped from V and 5 bases from J, the junction kept 15 bases outside the gene matches. The CDR3 extends over 17 amino acids. Here the CDR3 reads CSARVPGRTGGSTEAFF. The CDR3 DNA, read in part, is TGCAGTGCTAGAGTCCCAGGTCGCACAGGGGGGTCGACTGAA.

In the case of this clone: From the germline J gene comes the end of the CDR3, since the read stops 3 residues before it. The gene calls are TRBV12-5 and TRBJ2-1; D possibly corresponds to TRBD1 (6 bases). CDR1 and CDR2 (germline): LGHNT, FRNRAP. V lost 5 bases and J lost 7, with 18 bases in between. The CDR3 extends over 15 amino acids. CDR3 DNA (partial): TGTGCTAGTGGTCGACCTACAGGGTTTCAGAATGAG. Amino acids: CASGRPTGFQNE. The entire CDR3 is CASGRPTGFQNEQFF. The whole variable domain, filled in from reference TRBV12-5 and TRBJ2-1, reads DARVTQTPRHKVTEMGQEVTMRCQPILGHNTVFWYRQTMMQGLELLAYFRNRAPLDDSGMPKDRFSAEMPDATLATLKIQPSEPRDSAVYFCASGRPTGFQNEQFFGPGTRLTVL.

For this clone: The sequenced fragment ends 3 residues before the CDR3 boundary, so the rest is inferred from the germline J gene. This rearrangement joins TRBV7-9 to TRBJ2-3, with 9 bases identical to TRBD1. The CDR3 is made up of 15 amino acids. Germline V gene sequence: CDR1 SEHNR, CDR2 FQNEAQ (reference sequence). V gave up 6 bases and J gave up 6 bases; unmatched junction bases: 10. The CDR3 region is CASSWDRADGDTQYF. Incomplete CDR3 DNA: TGTGCCAGCAGTTGGGACAGGGCGGACGGGGATACG.

In regard to this clone: Read data end 3 residues before the CDR3 end; the end is taken from the germline J gene. The chain carries TRBV30 and TRBJ1-5; 10 nucleotides match TRBD1. Germline lookup yields CDR1 GTSNPN and CDR2 SVGIG (reference sequence). V lost 0 bases, J lost 5 bases, and 4 bases stayed unmatched. This CDR3 has 15 residues. CDR3 loop: CAWSVRDRGDQPQHF. The DNA read from the CDR3 is TGTGCCTGGAGTGTACGGGACAGGGGTGATCAGCCC.

In regard to this clone: Coverage ceases 3 residues before the CDR3 finishes, and the germline J gene fills in the end. The chain couples TRBV4-2 to TRBJ2-7; weak D call: TRBD2 (5 bases). CDR3 length: 17 residues. Per germline, CDR1 LGHNA and CDR2 YNFKEQ. V lost 0 bases and J lost 1, with 16 bases in between. Here the CDR3 reads CASSQEGPADLSYEQYF. The part of the CDR3 DNA that was read is TGTGCCAGCAGCCAAGAAGGCCCAGCGGACCTATCCTACGAG.

As regards this clone: The observed sequence ends 3 residues before the CDR3 terminus, with the missing tail filled in from the germline J gene. The V call is TRBV20-1, the J call TRBJ1-2, with D possibly TRBD1 on 6 matching bases. Trimming pared 1 base from V and 4 bases from J, leaving 13 bases between. Looked up from germline, CDR1 is DFQATT and CDR2 is SNEGSKA (reference sequence). The CDR3 sequence is 14 residues long. The sequenced part of the CDR3 DNA is TGCAGTGCTAGAGCCACTACAGGGCTCTATGGC. This encodes CSARATTGLYG. The entire CDR3 reads CSARATTGLYGYTF.

As for this clone: From the germline J gene comes the end of the CDR3, since the read stops 3 residues before it. V is TRBV2 and J is TRBJ1-2; TRBD1 matches at 9 bases. Germline lookup yields CDR1 SNHLY and CDR2 FYNNEI. J was trimmed by 3 bases and V by 6 bases; bases with no gene match: 5. CDR3 length equals 14 residues. The part of the CDR3 DNA that was read is TGTGCCAGCAGCGCACAGGGGGCATACTATGGC. Its protein is CASSAQGAYYG. The whole CDR3 sequence reads CASSAQGAYYGYTF.

Remarks on this clone: The CDR3 end lies 3 residues beyond the end of the read and is filled in from the germline J gene. The rearrangement joins TRBV6-2 or TRBV6-3 to TRBJ2-3; 10 nucleotides line up with TRBD2. Germline values: CDR1 MNHEY, CDR2 SVGEGT. The CDR3 has 17 residues. V shed 2 bases, J shed 5 bases, and the junction held 10 bases outside the gene matches. CDR3: CASSYAPAGGLVDTQYF. CDR3 DNA (partial): TGTGCCAGCAGTTACGCTCCAGCGGGGGGGCTTGTAGATACG.

For this clone: The sequenced fragment ends 3 residues before the CDR3 boundary, so the rest is inferred from the germline J gene. The V gene is TRBV2, the J gene TRBJ2-4, with 11 bases that match TRBD2. The CDR3 consists of 15 residues. CDR1 is SNHLY and CDR2 is FYNNEI in the germline V gene. The covered CDR3 bases are TGTGCCACTAAGCCTCTAGCGGGGGGTCGAGAGACT. As protein: CATKPLAGGRET. The full CDR3 is CATKPLAGGRETQYF.

Partial CDR3 DNA: TGTGCCAGCAGCCAAGCTAGAAACACC. Amino acids: CASSQARNT. In full, the CDR3 reads CASSQARNTIYF. This chain links TRBV14 with TRBJ1-3, with D unclear. The CDR3 end falls 3 residues outside the read, so it is completed with the germline J gene. This CDR3 has 12 residues. Trimming shortened V by 1 base and J by 5 bases, and 3 bases separated the two germline ends. CDR1 is SGHDN, CDR2 FVKESK, per germline.

Points on this clone: Sequencing ends 3 residues short of the CDR3 end; the germline J gene provides the rest. The chain has TRBV18 and TRBJ1-1, with 7 bases lining up with TRBD1. J lost 0 bases, V lost 4 bases, and 5 bases had no gene match. The CDR3 is made up of 15 amino acids. Germline assignment: CDR1 KGHSH and CDR2 LQKENI. The covered CDR3 bases are TGTGCCAGCTCACAATCGGGACAGATGAACACTGAA. Translated: CASSQSGQMNTE. The entire CDR3 sequence reads CASSQSGQMNTEAFF.

A word on this clone: Read coverage stops 3 residues before the CDR3 terminus; the germline J gene supplies the remainder. The rearrangement links TRBV7-3 to TRBJ2-7, with 11 bases fitting TRBD1. This CDR3 region has 17 residues. V lost 5 bases and J lost 6; bases outside the gene matches: 15. From germline, CDR1 is SGHTA and CDR2 FQGTGA. The CDR3 loop is CASSRGGRDRGESEQYF. The covered CDR3 bases are TGTGCCAGCAGCCGGGGTGGCCGGGACAGGGGGGAGAGCGAG.

Points on this clone: Read sequence stops 3 residues before the CDR3 end, and the germline J gene provides the missing end. The chain links TRBV7-3 to TRBJ2-1; D is undetermined. V lost 2 bases and J lost 5, with 7 bases in between. Germline lookup yields CDR1 SGHTA and CDR2 FQGTGA. This CDR3 comprises 13 residues. The sequenced CDR3 bases are TGTGCCAGCAGCTTAGCCACAAACAATGAG. Its translation: CASSLATNNE. The entire CDR3 protein reads CASSLATNNEQFF.

Remarks on this clone: Read coverage stops 3 residues before the CDR3 terminus; the germline J gene supplies the remainder. V gene TRBV28 combines with J gene TRBJ1-1; 7 nucleotides align to TRBD1. This CDR3 has 12 amino acids. Germline V gene lookup returns CDR1 MDHEN and CDR2 SYDVKM. The CDR3 bases that were read are TGTGCCACCACAATACAGGGGATAGAA. Residues: CATTIQGIE. The full CDR3 reads CATTIQGIEAFF.

To note about this clone: The read falls 3 residues short of the CDR3 end, and the missing part is taken from the germline J gene. V usage is TRBV23-1 and J usage is TRBJ2-2; tentative D call: TRBD2 (6 bases). TRBV23-1 is an open reading frame, and its role is uncertain. The CDR3 runs to 16 residues. Between the trimmed V and J ends, which lost 0 bases and 3 bases, there was a span of 11 bases. The CDR3 DNA, read in part, is TGCGCCAGCAGTCAATCCCAGGGACTCCACACCGGGGAG. This encodes CASSQSQGLHTGE. The full-length CDR3 reads as CASSQSQGLHTGELFF.

Notes on this clone: The sequenced fragment ends 3 residues before the CDR3 boundary, so the rest is inferred from the germline J gene. The rearrangement joins TRBV6-1 to TRBJ2-5; TRBD2 matches at 8 bases. V trimming: 2 bases; J trimming: 2 bases; junction bases outside the gene matches: 4. Germline V lookup: CDR1 MNHNS, CDR2 SASEGT. The CDR3 sequence is 15 residues long. The CDR3 DNA, read in part, is TGTGCCAGCAGTGAAATCCGGGGGGGACAAGAGACC. It translates to CASSEIRGGQET. The full CDR3 protein is CASSEIRGGQETQYF.

In regard to this clone: The sequence runs out 3 residues before the end of the CDR3; the remainder is reconstructed from the germline J gene. The chain carries TRBV5-4 and TRBJ1-1, with D unresolved. This CDR3 spans 14 amino acids. Germline V gene lookup returns CDR1 SGHNT and CDR2 YYREEE (reference sequence). Trimming took off 0 bases at V and 4 bases at J, with 10 bases between the two ends. The DNA read from the CDR3 is TGTGCCAGCAGCTTGGGCGGGGAGGGCACTGAA. It encodes CASSLGGEGTE. The entire CDR3 is CASSLGGEGTEAFF.

Comments on this clone: The DNA ends 3 residues before the CDR3 does, and the rest of the CDR3 is filled in from the germline J gene. This rearrangement joins TRBV20-1 to TRBJ2-5; 7 nucleotides agree with TRBD1. This CDR3 spans 14 amino acids. The V gene's germline CDR1 is DFQATT and CDR2 SNEGSKA (reference sequence). The trim removed 4 bases at V and 5 bases at J, leaving 10 bases unmatched. The CDR3 protein is CSATPGTASETQYF. The sequenced part of the CDR3 DNA is TGCAGTGCTACCCCCGGGACAGCGTCGGAGACC.

Remarks on this clone: The sequenced fragment ends 3 residues before the CDR3 boundary, so the rest is inferred from the germline J gene. The chain has TRBV9 and TRBJ2-4, with D perhaps TRBD2 (5 bases). The CDR3 is 14 residues long. Germline CDR1 SGDLS, CDR2 YYNGEE. The V gene lost 1 base and the J gene lost 8 bases, with 13 bases spanning the gap. Incomplete CDR3 DNA: TGTGCCAGCAGCGTATTTGGCGGGTCGGACATT. It specifies CASSVFGGSDI. The CDR3 in its entirety is CASSVFGGSDIQYF. The full variable domain, rest sourced from reference TRBV9 and TRBJ2-4, is DSGVTQTPKHLITATGQRVTLRCSPRSGDLSVYWYQQSLDQGLQFLIQYYNGEERAKGNILERFSAQQFPDLHSELNLSSLELGDSALYFCASSVFGGSDIQYFGAGTRLSVL.

Of note for this clone: The read ends 3 residues early relative to the CDR3; the germline J gene fills the gap. The chain couples TRBV18 to TRBJ1-1; D is perhaps TRBD1 (6 bases). Germline assignment: CDR1 KGHSH and CDR2 LQKENI. The CDR3 runs 16 residues. The CDR3 region is CASSPPRAGGRETAFF. CDR3 bases read: TGTGCCAGCTCACCACCGAGAGCGGGGGGCCGGGAGACC.